This T cell receptor beta chain was sequenced during a study of shared clonotypes between healthy human individuals. Terminally differentiated effector memory CD45RA+ cells were excluded by CCR7 positive selection of CD45RO-negative cells. Study outcomes and limitations: Against clonotypes common to all four donors, non-shared ones had lower generation probabilities.

This CDR3 region has 13 residues. Between the trimmed V and J ends, which lost 2 bases and 3 bases, there was a span of 8 bases. Germline CDR1 is SGHVS and CDR2 is FQNEAQ. To note about this clone: Its antigen remains unidentified.

Generated by immunoSEQ multiplex PCR, the TCRdb table keeps only in-frame clones and is missing some. The profile shows millions of clones, approximately 95% of them singletons. The sequencing input was naive CD8+ T cells sorted from blood. The V call is TRBV7-8, the J call TRBJ2-7, with D perhaps given as TRBD1 or TRBD2 (5 bases each). The receptor was derived from a man aged 18 to 30 in good health. The CDR3 reads CASSLLGDYEQYF. DNA for the CDR3: TGTGCCAGCAGCTTACTGGGGGACTACGAGCAGTACTTC.